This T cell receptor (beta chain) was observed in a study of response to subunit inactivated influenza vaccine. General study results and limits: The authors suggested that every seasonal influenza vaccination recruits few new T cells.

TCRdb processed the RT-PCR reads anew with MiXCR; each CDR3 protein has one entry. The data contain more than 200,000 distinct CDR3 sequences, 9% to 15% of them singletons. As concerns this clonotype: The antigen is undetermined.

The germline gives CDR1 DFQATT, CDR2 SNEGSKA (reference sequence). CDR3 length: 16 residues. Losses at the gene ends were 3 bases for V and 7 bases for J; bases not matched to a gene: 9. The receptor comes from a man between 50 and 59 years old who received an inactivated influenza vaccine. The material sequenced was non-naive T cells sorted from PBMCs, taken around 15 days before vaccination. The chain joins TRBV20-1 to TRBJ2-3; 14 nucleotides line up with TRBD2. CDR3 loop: CSASAGTSGSRHTQYF. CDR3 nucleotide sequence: TGCAGTGCTAGTGCTGGGACTAGCGGGAGCAGACATACGCAGTATTTT.